Listed here are 28 T cell receptor beta chains from one sample, sequenced in a study of shared T cell receptors in the human thymus. Clones were sequenced by immunoSEQ multiplex PCR, and TCRdb holds only the in-frame ones, with some missing. The table has about 730,000 clones, approximately 85% seen once. This same sample was also taken into another study, of human thymus T cells.

Sequences were obtained from thymocytes. These receptors were collected from a girl under three years old with a congenital heart defect.

The chain is built from TRBV5-4 and TRBJ2-7, with 8 bases lining up with TRBD1. J lost 3 bases, V lost 5 bases, and 7 bases had no gene match. This CDR3 is 14 amino acids long. CDR1 is SGHNT and CDR2 is YYREEE in the germline V gene (reference sequence). This CDR3 is CASSRSGTGYEQYF. The CDR3 region has the DNA TGTGCCAGCAGTCGTTCCGGGACAGGCTACGAGCAGTACTTC.

The chain couples TRBV18 to TRBJ2-3; 8 nucleotides line up with TRBD2. Trimming cost V 6 bases and J 2 bases; bases outside gene matches: 19. This CDR3 spans 19 amino acids. Germline values: CDR1 KGHSH, CDR2 LQKENI. The CDR3 reads CASSPSNSSAGEITDTQYF. The CDR3 region has the DNA TGTGCCAGCTCCCCCAGTAATTCCTCAGCGGGGGAAATCACAGATACGCAGTATTTT. Filled out from reference TRBV18 and TRBJ2-3, the complete variable domain reads NAGVMQNPRHLVRRRGQEARLRCSPMKGHSHVYWYRQLPEEGLKFMVYLQKENIIDESGMPKERFSAEFPKEGPSILRIQQVVRGDSAAYFCASSPSNSSAGEITDTQYFGPGTRLTVL.

The rearrangement uses TRBV12-5 and TRBJ2-2; 12 bases fit TRBD2. J was trimmed by 5 bases and V by 3 bases; bases with no gene match: 1. Germline V lookup: CDR1 LGHNT, CDR2 FRNRAP. The CDR3 length is 15 residues. The CDR3 loop reads CASGFGLAGTGELFF. CDR3 sequence (DNA): TGTGCTAGTGGTTTCGGACTAGCGGGGACCGGGGAGCTGTTTTTT.

This rearrangement joins TRBV19 to TRBJ1-4; TRBD1 matches 9 bases. Germline V gives CDR1 LNHDA, CDR2 SQIVND (reference sequence). V trimming: 7 bases; J trimming: 5 bases; junction bases outside the gene matches: 2. The CDR3 runs to 13 residues. This chain's CDR3 is CASKGTGNEKLFF. As DNA, the CDR3 is TGTGCCAGTAAAGGGACAGGGAATGAAAAACTGTTTTTT.

The chain recombines TRBV6-6 with TRBJ1-5, with no clear D. Trimming removed 6 bases at V and 7 bases at J, with 19 bases between. This CDR3 is built from 15 residues. Germline V gene lookup returns CDR1 MNHNY and CDR2 SVGAGI (reference sequence). CDR3 DNA sequence: TGTGCCAGCAGGTGCGGGCGACTTACGGGACAGCCCCAGCATTTT. It encodes CASRCGRLTGQPQHF.

The chain links TRBV9 to TRBJ2-1, with 8 bases that match TRBD1. The V segment lost 0 bases and the J segment 8 bases; nucleotides outside the gene matches: 1. The CDR3 contains 13 residues. The germline V gene encodes CDR1 SGDLS and CDR2 YYNGEE. DNA of the CDR3: TGTGCCAGCAGCGTAGACAGGGGGGATGAGCAGTTCTTC. Amino acid sequence: CASSVDRGDEQFF.

The chain carries TRBV2 and TRBJ1-1, with 9 positions matching TRBD1. Per germline, CDR1 SNHLY and CDR2 FYNNEI. The CDR3 spans 13 residues. With 6 bases clipped from V and 8 bases from J, the junction kept 7 bases outside the gene matches. The CDR3 nucleotides read TGTGCCAGCAGCCAGGACAGGGGTGGAGAAGCTTTCTTT. Translation gives CASSQDRGGEAFF.

The V gene is TRBV7-6, the J gene TRBJ2-3; no definite D call. Germline V gene lookup returns CDR1 SGHVS and CDR2 FNYEAQ. V was trimmed by 0 bases and J by 5 bases, leaving 6 bases between them. The CDR3 is 13 amino acids. CDR3 in amino acids: CASSLARLDTQYF. As DNA, the CDR3 is TGTGCCAGCAGCTTAGCGCGGCTAGATACGCAGTATTTT.

This chain links TRBV20-1 with TRBJ1-2, with D uncertain. The CDR3 has 10 residues. Germline CDR1 DFQATT, CDR2 SNEGSKA (reference sequence). V lost 3 bases to trimming and J lost 9 bases, with 8 bases between them. CDR3 region: CSARPGSYTF. Written as DNA, the CDR3 is TGCAGTGCTAGGCCGGGGAGCTACACCTTC.

CDR3 in amino acids: CASSPSGLTPKNIQYF. The DNA for the CDR3 is TGTGCCAGCAGCCCTTCAGGGCTTACCCCTAAAAACATTCAGTACTTC. The chain links TRBV7-9 to TRBJ2-4; D is perhaps TRBD1 (5 bases). Looked up from germline, CDR1 is SEHNR and CDR2 is FQNEAQ (reference sequence). This CDR3 contains 16 residues. Trimming took off 5 bases at V and 4 bases at J, with 18 bases between the two ends.

V and J are TRBV28 and TRBJ2-2, with TRBD2 as a possible D gene (6 bases). V gave up 7 bases and J gave up 1 base, with 16 bases separating them. CDR1 is MDHEN and CDR2 is SYDVKM in the germline V gene. The CDR3 extends over 16 amino acids. CDR3 DNA: TGTGCCAGCACCCCAGTAGGAGGGGTGAACACCGGGGAGCTGTTTTTT. Its translation is CASTPVGGVNTGELFF. The whole variable domain, filled in from reference TRBV28 and TRBJ2-2, reads DVKVTQSSRYLVKRTGEKVFLECVQDMDHENMFWYRQDPGLGLRLIYFSYDVKMKEKGDIPEGYSVSREKKERFSLILESASTNQTSMYLCASTPVGGVNTGELFFGEGSRLTVL.

This rearrangement joins TRBV5-6 to TRBJ2-5; 12 bases line up with TRBD2. CDR1 SGHDT and CDR2 YYEEEE come from the germline V gene. V dropped 4 bases and J dropped 5; count of bases not matched to a gene: 12. The CDR3 is 17 amino acids. The CDR3 loop reads CASSPEASGGARETQYF. CDR3 nucleotides: TGTGCCAGCAGCCCGGAGGCTAGCGGGGGGGCAAGGGAGACCCAGTACTTC.

This clone was picked up a small number of times. This chain links TRBV19 with TRBJ1-1; no clear D gene. Germline values: CDR1 LNHDA, CDR2 SQIVND (reference sequence). This CDR3 comprises 11 residues. The V gene lost 6 bases and the J gene lost 3 bases, with 5 bases spanning the gap. CDR3 in DNA: TGTGCCAGTAGACAAGACACTGAAGCTTTCTTT. The encoded protein is CASRQDTEAFF.

Concerning this clone: Mismatch with germline at one junction end may stem from a read error. The CDR3 loop reads CASRLAGTGLTNYGYTF. CDR3 nucleotides: TGTGCCAGCAGATTAGCCGGGACAGGCCTCACTAACTATGGCTACACCTTC. The chain recombines TRBV7-9 with TRBJ1-2; 8 bases are shared with TRBD1. Germline V gene sequence: CDR1 SEHNR, CDR2 FQNEAQ (reference sequence). This CDR3 is 17 amino acids long. The full variable domain, with the rest looked up from reference TRBV7-9 and TRBJ1-2, is DTGVSQNPRHKITKRGQNVTFRCDPISEHNRLYWYRQTLGQGPEFLTYFQNEAQLEKSRLLSDRFSAERPKGSFSTLEIQRTEQGDSAMYLCASRLAGTGLTNYGYTFGSGTRLTVV.

This chain uses TRBV10-2 with TRBJ1-1; no clear D gene. Trimming stripped 5 bases from V and 7 bases from J, with 11 bases between. Per germline, CDR1 WSHSY and CDR2 SAAADI. The CDR3 sequence is 12 residues long. DNA of the CDR3: TGCGCCAGCAGTCCGCAGTTCATTGAAGCTTTCTTT. This codes for CASSPQFIEAFF.

The chain has TRBV5-1 and TRBJ2-4, with TRBD2 matching 15 bases. Germline V lookup: CDR1 SGHRS, CDR2 YFSETQ. V shed 4 bases and J 4 bases; nucleotides not matched to a gene: 9. This CDR3 is built from 18 residues. As DNA, the CDR3 is TGCGCCAGCAGCCTACGGACTAGCGGGGGGGCGGCTAAAAACATTCAGTACTTC. This encodes CASSLRTSGGAAKNIQYF.

In this sample, this clone turned up a few times. The rearrangement joins TRBV4-1 to TRBJ1-4, with D tentatively TRBD1 (6 bases). The germline CDR1 and CDR2 sequences are MGHRA and YSYEKL. Trimming stripped 4 bases from V and 0 bases from J, with 24 bases between. The CDR3 length is 20 residues. The CDR3 spells CASSRQRIIRDTSTNEKLFF. The CDR3 nucleotides read TGCGCCAGCAGCCGCCAGAGGATAATACGGGACACCTCAACTAATGAAAAACTGTTTTTT.

This rearrangement joins TRBV2 to TRBJ2-2; 7 positions agree with TRBD1. V lost 8 bases, J lost 0 bases, and 3 bases stayed unmatched. The CDR3 covers 14 residues. Germline V gene lookup returns CDR1 SNHLY and CDR2 FYNNEI. CDR3 region: CASRQGANTGELFF. The CDR3 nucleotides read TGTGCCAGCCGGCAGGGGGCGAACACCGGGGAGCTGTTTTTT.

This clone was counted a single time. The chain recombines TRBV13 with TRBJ2-1, with a possible D match to TRBD1 (7 bases). V lost 4 bases and J 5 bases, leaving 21 bases between the germline ends. Looked up from germline, CDR1 is PRHDT and CDR2 is FYEKMQ (reference sequence). The CDR3 consists of 17 residues. The CDR3 nucleotides read TGTGCCAGCAGCTCCCTTACAGGGGAGGATACCCACAATGAGCAGTTCTTC. As protein: CASSSLTGEDTHNEQFF.

CDR3 nucleotide sequence: TGTGCCAGCAGTTTATTGACCTTGGGACAGCAATCCTACAATGAGCAGTTCTTC. Translation: CASSLLTLGQQSYNEQFF. The rearrangement links TRBV28 to TRBJ2-1, with 7 nucleotides matching TRBD1. CDR3 length: 18 residues. V lost 1 base and J lost 1; bases outside the gene matches: 10. From germline, CDR1 is MDHEN and CDR2 SYDVKM.

This chain joins TRBV6-5 and TRBJ1-2; D gene unclear. V lost 0 bases and J 4 bases, leaving 12 bases between the germline ends. There are 15 residues in the CDR3. CDR1 is MNHEY and CDR2 is SVGAGI in the germline V gene. DNA for the CDR3: TGTGCCAGCAGTTACTCGAGGGATCATCCCTATGGCTACACCTTC. Amino acid sequence: CASSYSRDHPYGYTF.

The gene calls are TRBV6-5 and TRBJ1-2; 7 bases match TRBD1. CDR1 and CDR2 from the germline V gene are MNHEY and SVGAGI. This CDR3 spans 16 amino acids. The V and J ends lost 5 bases and 8 bases, in that order; junction bases with no gene match: 17. The CDR3 bases are TGTGCCAGCAGTAACTTAGGACAGGTGCCGGTGGGGGGCTACACCTTC. Residues: CASSNLGQVPVGGYTF.

This sequence joins TRBV16 and TRBJ2-3; 14 nucleotides line up with TRBD2. CDR1 is KGHSY, CDR2 FQNENV, per germline. V was clipped by 2 bases and J by 1 base; unmatched bases: 11. The CDR3 sequence is 20 residues long. The CDR3 protein is CASSQPTTSGGAMRTDTQYF. CDR3 DNA: TGTGCCAGCAGCCAACCAACGACTAGCGGGGGGGCCATGCGCACAGATACGCAGTATTTT. The full variable domain, completed using reference TRBV16 and TRBJ2-3, is GEEVAQTPKHLVRGEGQKAKLYCAPIKGHSYVFWYQQVLKNEFKFLISFQNENVFDETGMPKERFSAKCLPNSPCSLEIQATKLEDSAVYFCASSQPTTSGGAMRTDTQYFGPGTRLTVL.

This rearrangement joins TRBV7-6 to TRBJ1-6; no firm D call. V lost 2 bases and J 8 bases, leaving 16 bases between the germline ends. CDR1 is SGHVS, CDR2 FNYEAQ, per germline. The CDR3 has 16 residues. The CDR3 sequence: CASSLYVGREDSPLHF. CDR3 coding DNA: TGTGCCAGCAGCTTATATGTGGGCCGGGAGGATTCACCCCTCCACTTT.

In DNA, the CDR3 is TGCGCCAGCAGCTTGGCCGGGAGGAAGAAGGCTTTCTTT. Residues: CASSLAGRKKAFF. The chain combines TRBV5-1 with TRBJ1-1; D unresolved. Germline CDR1 is SGHRS and CDR2 is YFSETQ. Trimming pared 0 bases from V and 11 bases from J, leaving 14 bases between. This CDR3 has 13 amino acids.

The chain recombines TRBV2 with TRBJ1-6, with unresolved D. Deletions cut 7 bases from V and 0 bases from J, with 16 bases between. CDR3 length: 17 residues. The germline V gene has CDR1 SNHLY and CDR2 FYNNEI. Here the CDR3 reads CASNLASYGSYNSPLHF. CDR3 coding DNA: TGTGCCAGCAATCTTGCCTCGTACGGCTCCTATAATTCACCCCTCCACTTT.

The CDR3 bases are TGTGCCAGTACCCCAAGGACAGGCTACAATGAGCAGTTCTTC. This codes for CASTPRTGYNEQFF. This chain links TRBV19 with TRBJ2-1; 7 bases map to TRBD1. Germline V gene data show CDR1 as LNHDA and CDR2 as SQIVND (reference sequence). V shed 7 bases, J shed 3 bases, and the junction held 6 bases outside the gene matches. CDR3 size: 14 residues.

The chain carries TRBV29-1 and TRBJ1-2; a weak D match, TRBD1 (6 bases). The length of the CDR3 is 18 residues. V was pared by 2 bases and J by 4 bases, with 26 bases between. Germline V gene data show CDR1 as SQVTM and CDR2 as ANQGSEA. The CDR3 protein is CSVEKVLVPGHLIYGYTF. The CDR3 coding sequence is TGCAGCGTTGAAAAGGTTTTGGTTCCGGGACACCTAATCTATGGCTACACCTTC.